The 32 T cell receptor beta chains presented below share a single source sample, sequenced in a study of prognosis after radiotherapy for stage I lung cancer. Two rounds of multiplex PCR amplified TCR beta CDR3 from genomic DNA. Each TRBV and TRBJ gene had its own primer in the first PCR round. TCRdb ran MiXCR on the multiplex PCR reads and lists one entry per CDR3 protein. Among about 16,000 distinct CDR3 sequences, 30% to 40% were seen once, and the ten largest hold around 27%. The sequencing used PBMCs, collected before or after stereotactic body radiation therapy (not recorded which). The receptors come from a donor older than 45 with non-small cell lung cancer.

At least ten counts were recorded for this clonotype. V usage is TRBV7-2 and J usage is TRBJ2-1; 10 bases fit TRBD2. Germline CDR1 is SGHTA and CDR2 is FQGNSA. The CDR3 has 15 residues. Trimming took 3 bases from V and 10 from J; bases not matched to a gene: 9. The CDR3 loop is CASSFSSSGSYEQFF. The CDR3, as DNA: TGTGCCAGCAGCTTTTCGTCTAGCGGGAGTTACGAGCAGTTCTTC.

Of note for this clonotype: A far larger clone is off by one base, so a read error is likely. The chain joins TRBV6-5 to TRBJ1-6; 7 positions match TRBD1. CDR1 and CDR2 (germline): MNHEY, SVGAGI. V trimming: 6 bases; J trimming: 9 bases; junction bases outside the gene matches: 14. The CDR3 has 16 amino acids. In DNA, the CDR3 is TGTGCCAGCAGCAAGACCACAGGGGCCACTGGTTCACCCCTCCACTTT. Residues: CASSKTTGATGSPLHF.

This clonotype came up many times. The chain carries TRBV4-3 and TRBJ2-2; no clear D gene. Germline lookup yields CDR1 LGHNA and CDR2 YSLEER. The CDR3 runs 16 residues. The germline V and J ends were trimmed by 0 bases and 0 bases, with 8 bases remaining between them. The CDR3 sequence is CASSQEPAANTGELFF. For the CDR3, the DNA is TGCGCCAGCAGCCAAGAACCCGCCGCGAACACCGGGGAGCTGTTTTTT.

To note about this clonotype: One junction end disagrees with the germline gene, perhaps due to a read error. The V gene is TRBV20-1, the J gene TRBJ2-2, with 9 positions matching TRBD2. CDR1 is DFQATT, CDR2 SNEGSKA, per germline (reference sequence). CDR3 size: 14 residues. The CDR3 region has the DNA TGCAGTGCACCCAGCGGGAGGACCACCGGTGAGCTGTTTTTT. It is translated as CSAPSGRTTGELFF.

This clonotype was picked up many times. This rearrangement joins TRBV28 to TRBJ2-6; no definite D call. V lost 6 bases and J lost 1, with 4 bases in between. CDR3 length equals 13 residues. In germline, CDR1 is MDHEN, CDR2 SYDVKM. The CDR3 DNA follows: TGTGCCAGCAGGCCATCTGGGGCCAACGTCCTGACTTTC. This gives the protein CASRPSGANVLTF.

This clonotype appeared many times. This sequence joins TRBV12-3 or TRBV12-4 and TRBJ2-7, with 8 bases matching TRBD1. This CDR3 contains 15 residues. Germline trimming cut 6 bases from V and 2 bases from J; bases unmatched to any gene: 9. In DNA, the CDR3 is TGTGCCAGCAGCCTAAACGGACAGGGTACCTACGAGCAGTACTTC. Translated, it gives CASSLNGQGTYEQYF.

This clonotype has a handful of counts. A far larger clone is only one base removed, so a read error is likely. This chain uses TRBV20-1 with TRBJ2-5, with TRBD2 identical over 8 bases. The CDR3 runs to 16 residues. Germline CDR1 and CDR2: DFQATT and SNEGSKA (reference sequence). The trim removed 0 bases at V and 11 bases at J, leaving 17 bases unmatched. The CDR3 reads CSARDPSGSISNEQYF. For the CDR3, the DNA is TGCAGTGCTAGAGATCCCAGCGGGAGTATATCCAATGAGCAGTACTTC.

There are many counts of this clonotype. The rearrangement links TRBV18 to TRBJ2-3; 7 bases align to TRBD1. Germline V lookup: CDR1 KGHSH, CDR2 LQKENI. The CDR3 extends over 14 amino acids. The trim removed 4 bases at V and 0 bases at J, leaving 1 base unmatched. CDR3 in DNA: TGTGCCAGCTCACAGGGGGCTAGCACAGATACGCAGTATTTT. Translating gives CASSQGASTDTQYF.

This chain connects TRBV6-6 to TRBJ2-3; TRBD2 agrees at 11 bases. Unmatched junction bases numbered 4, after V lost 0 bases and J lost 2 bases. The CDR3 extends over 17 amino acids. CDR1 is MNHNY, CDR2 SVGAGI, per germline (reference sequence). The CDR3 DNA sequence: TGTGCCAGCAGTTACTCGGGACTAGCGGAGATCACAGATACGCAGTATTTT. Translated: CASSYSGLAEITDTQYF.

Comments on this clonotype: This likely traces to a read error, being one base from a far larger clone. The chain uses TRBV6-4 and TRBJ2-5; 9 bases line up with TRBD1. Germline lookup yields CDR1 MRHNA and CDR2 SNTAGT. There are 12 residues in the CDR3. CDR3 coding DNA: TGTGACAGCAGGACAGGGGAAGAGACCCAGTACTTC. This gives the protein CDSRTGEETQYF.

This clonotype was observed many times. This chain connects TRBV4-2 to TRBJ1-1; perhaps TRBD1 as D (6 bases). Trimming stripped 3 bases from V and 5 bases from J, with 16 bases between. The CDR3 has 15 amino acids. In germline, CDR1 is LGHNA, CDR2 YNFKEQ. CDR3 amino acids: CASSQNRGGGTEAFF. The CDR3 DNA reads as TGTGCCAGCAGCCAGAACAGAGGGGGGGGTACTGAAGCTTTCTTT.

Notes on this clonotype: The junction departs from germline at one end; a sequencing error may be responsible. V gene TRBV6-2 or TRBV6-3 combines with J gene TRBJ2-1, with no clear D. The germline V gene has CDR1 MNHEY and CDR2 SVGEGT. The CDR3 runs to 15 residues. This CDR3 is CASSYNDVSYSEQFF. Written as DNA, the CDR3 is TGTGCCAGCAGTTACAACGACGTCTCCTACAGTGAGCAGTTCTTC.

Concerning this clonotype: A read error is the likely source, as a far larger clone sits one nucleotide away. This chain joins TRBV6-8 and TRBJ2-1, with 9 bases aligning to TRBD1. With 5 bases clipped from V and 4 bases from J, the junction kept 3 bases outside the gene matches. The germline V gene has CDR1 MNHGY and CDR2 SAAAGT. This CDR3 spans 14 amino acids. CDR3: CASSTGTGYNEQFF. CDR3 in DNA: TGTGCCAGCAGTACCGGGACAGGGTACAATGAGCAGTTCTTC.

This clonotype was picked up many times. The chain joins TRBV7-9 to TRBJ2-3; D not certain. The germline CDR1 and CDR2 sequences are SEHNR and FQNEAQ (reference sequence). The CDR3 totals 15 residues. V dropped 4 bases and J dropped 0 bases, with 11 bases sitting between them. The CDR3 bases are TGTGCCAGCAGCTCAATAGCCCGTAGCACAGATACGCAGTATTTT. It specifies CASSSIARSTDTQYF.

Sample share makes this clonotype medium-sized. The chain is built from TRBV6-1 and TRBJ1-6; perhaps TRBD1 as D (5 bases). With 5 bases removed from V and 5 bases from J, the gap between germline ends came to 16 bases. Per the germline V gene, CDR1 is MNHNS and CDR2 is SASEGT. The CDR3 is made up of 16 amino acids. CDR3 bases: TGTGCCAGCAGTCGTCAATGGGACCTTGATAATTCACCCCTCCACTTT. It codes for CASSRQWDLDNSPLHF.

This clonotype was seen many times. The chain has TRBV11-2 and TRBJ2-7; D not resolved. Germline V CDR1 and CDR2: SGHAT, FQNNGV. Trimming took off 1 base at V and 5 bases at J, with 6 bases between the two ends. The CDR3 is 12 amino acids. CDR3 nucleotide sequence: TGTGCCAGCAGCTTAGTGGTAAACGAGCAGTACTTC. Amino acids: CASSLVVNEQYF.

In the case of this clonotype: Given a much more abundant clone one base away, this may be a read error. This chain uses TRBV7-9 with TRBJ2-4; the D gene is possibly TRBD1 (5 bases). CDR3 size: 16 residues. CDR1 is SEHNR, CDR2 FQNEAQ, per germline (reference sequence). V was clipped by 1 base and J by 6 bases, with 16 bases between them. The CDR3 DNA sequence: TGTGCCAGCAGCTTAGGGATCAGGGTTCCCATAAACATTCAGTACTTC. This translates into CASSLGIRVPINIQYF.

Regarding this clonotype: A far larger clone is a single base away, which makes a read error likely. The chain links TRBV6-2 or TRBV6-3 to TRBJ2-3; D could derive from TRBD1 or TRBD2 (6 bases each). CDR3 length: 14 residues. The V and J ends lost 6 bases and 8 bases respectively, with 18 bases between them. Germline V gene lookup returns CDR1 MNHEY and CDR2 SVGEGT. The CDR3 DNA sequence: TGTGCCAGCAGCCATCTAGGGGGGCGGTGTACGCAGTATTTT. Translating gives CASSHLGGRCTQYF.

This clonotype has at least ten counts. The CDR3 loop reads CASSQRDTEAFF. CDR3 sequence (DNA): TGCGCCAGCAGCCAGAGGGACACTGAAGCTTTCTTT. J is TRBJ1-1 and V is TRBV4-3, with D unresolved. Germline CDR1 reads LGHNA; CDR2 reads YSLEER. V was pared by 3 bases and J by 3 bases, with 5 bases between. The CDR3 has 12 residues.

On this clonotype: One junction end disagrees with the germline gene, perhaps due to a read error. This rearrangement joins TRBV30 to TRBJ1-1; unclear D gene. Per germline, CDR1 GTSNPN and CDR2 SVGIG (reference sequence). The CDR3 is 13 amino acids. The CDR3 region is CAWSVIKGHEALF. CDR3 bases: TGTGCCTGGAGTGTAATAAAGGGCCATGAAGCTCTCTTT.

The chain carries TRBV20-1 and TRBJ2-5, with D unresolved. The CDR3 loop spans 14 amino acids. Germline V gene lookup returns CDR1 DFQATT and CDR2 SNEGSKA (reference sequence). V was shortened by 1 base and J by 10 bases, with 19 bases between the two germline ends. The CDR3 DNA follows: TGCAGTGCTAGAGCCGGGCTATCACATGAAAACCAGTACTTC. Translated, it gives CSARAGLSHENQYF.

With respect to this clonotype: A read error may be the cause here, since a much bigger clone is one base away. This chain joins TRBV28 and TRBJ1-4; D is undetermined. Trimming pared 11 bases from V and 3 bases from J, leaving 19 bases between. The length of the CDR3 is 15 residues. CDR1 is MDHEN, CDR2 SYDVKM, per germline. This CDR3 reads CACMKEDAPNEKLFF. The CDR3 nucleotides read TGTGCCTGCATGAAAGAGGACGCGCCTAATGAAAAACTGTTTTTT.

Remarks on this clonotype: One end of the junction is discordant with germline, which a read error may explain. V and J are TRBV6-1 and TRBJ2-7; TRBD2 matches 14 bases. This CDR3 has 15 amino acids. The germline V gene encodes CDR1 MNHNS and CDR2 SASEGT. The CDR3 is CASWTSGRSVYDQYF. In DNA, the CDR3 is TGTGCCAGCTGGACTAGCGGGAGGTCCGTATACGATCAGTACTTC.

This clonotype counts as medium-sized. This chain links TRBV7-9 with TRBJ2-1; 8 bases agree with TRBD2. The trim removed 7 bases at V and 4 bases at J, leaving 12 bases unmatched. The germline V gene has CDR1 SEHNR and CDR2 FQNEAQ (reference sequence). The CDR3 runs to 16 residues. Here the CDR3 reads CASTPPREGLYNEQFF. The DNA for the CDR3 is TGTGCCAGCACCCCCCCCCGGGAGGGTCTATACAATGAGCAGTTCTTC.

This clonotype has at least ten counts. This chain joins TRBV4-3 and TRBJ1-2; no firm D call. Germline V gives CDR1 LGHNA, CDR2 YSLEER. Deletions cut 3 bases from V and 7 bases from J, with 9 bases between. This CDR3 is 12 amino acids long. The CDR3 nucleotides are TGCGCCAGCAGCCAGATAGGGTCTGGCTACACCTTC. The encoded protein is CASSQIGSGYTF.

Note on this clonotype: One end of the junction does not line up with germline, which may come from a read error. This chain links TRBV6-1 with TRBJ1-6; possible D gene TRBD1, 5 bases. The CDR3 is 17 amino acids. Germline V lookup: CDR1 MNHNS, CDR2 SASEGT. CDR3 in amino acids: CASSELVTEGINSPLHF. The CDR3 coding sequence is TGTGCCAGTAGTGAATTAGTGACAGAAGGCATTAATTCACCCCTCCACTTT.

This clonotype was counted many times. The J gene is TRBJ1-6, the V gene TRBV3-1; 7 bases match TRBD1. CDR1 and CDR2 from the germline V gene are LGHDT and YNNKEL (reference sequence). After removal of 4 bases from V and 6 bases from J, the junction contained 6 bases not matched to a gene. The CDR3 runs 15 residues. The CDR3 loop is CASSRGSGGNSPLHF. The CDR3 DNA sequence: TGTGCCAGCAGCCGAGGGTCAGGGGGTAATTCACCCCTCCACTTT.

As for this clonotype: One junction end disagrees with the germline gene, perhaps due to a read error. The rearrangement uses TRBV6-4 and TRBJ2-7, with D uncertain. In germline, CDR1 is MRHNA, CDR2 SNTAGT. The CDR3 has 14 residues. CDR3 in DNA: TGTGCCAGTAGGATCGGGTCGGAAGGATACGAGCATTACTTC. Translated, it gives CASRIGSEGYEHYF.

Relative to its sample, this clonotype is medium-sized. The CDR3 nucleotides are TGTGCCACTAACAATGAGCAGTTCTTC. This sequence encodes CATNNEQFF. The chain uses TRBV27 and TRBJ2-1, with no clear D. Germline V gene sequence: CDR1 MNHEY, CDR2 SMNVEV (reference sequence). This CDR3 spans 9 amino acids. V dropped 10 bases and J dropped 5 bases, with 3 bases sitting between them.

A remark on this clonotype: This likely comes from a read error, as the CDR3 has no conserved phenylalanine or tryptophan at its end. The V and J genes are TRBV7-9 and TRBJ1-1; D unresolved. CDR1 is SEHNR and CDR2 is FQNEAQ in the germline V gene (reference sequence). CDR3 length: 13 amino acids. CDR3 nucleotide sequence: TGCGCCAGCAGCTCTCCAGGGAACACTGAAGCTTTCCTT. Amino acids: CASSSPGNTEAFL.

This clonotype appeared many times. This chain's CDR3 is CASSYAGTSGSRETQYF. CDR3 in DNA: TGTGCCAGCAGCTATGCCGGGACTAGCGGGAGCCGGGAGACCCAGTACTTC. The genes are TRBV7-2 and TRBJ2-5; TRBD2 matches at 14 bases. Germline V CDR1 and CDR2: SGHTA, FQGNSA. The ends lost 4 bases at V and 5 bases at J; junction bases unmatched: 9. CDR3 length equals 17 residues.

This clonotype showed up just a few times. The chain has TRBV9 and TRBJ2-2, with 11 bases fitting TRBD2. V trimming: 3 bases; J trimming: 0 bases; junction bases outside the gene matches: 10. This CDR3 is 19 amino acids long. Germline V gene sequence: CDR1 SGDLS, CDR2 YYNGEE. The CDR3 DNA sequence: TGTGCCAGCAGCGGCACTAGCGGGAGTCCCCCCGCGAACACCGGGGAGCTGTTTTTT. It yields the protein CASSGTSGSPPANTGELFF.